The rows below give T cell receptor beta chains drawn from one sample of a study of blood T cells in healthy people across ages. TCRdb redid the calling of the 5' RACE reads with MiXCR, one entry per CDR3 protein. The repertoire holds 1.4 million to 1.5 million distinct CDR3 sequences, with about 40% as singletons. The sequenced material came from blood. The receptors originated from a woman between 18 and 29 years old in good health. Each CDR3 is given with its conserved first and last residue. The D gene is left open where the match is weak. Clone size is stated in some rows and not others, as once, few, many or a class when expanded.

>TRBV5-1|15|NA|TRBD2|TRBJ2-2
CASSSGGILTGELFF
TGCGCCAGCAGCAGCGGGGGGATTCTCACCGGGGAGCTGTTTTTT
>TRBV9|15|NA|TRBD2|TRBJ2-5
CASSPAGGPGETQYF
TGTGCCAGCAGTCCAGCGGGGGGGCCAGGGGAGACCCAGTACTTC
>TRBV29-1|13|few|NA|TRBJ2-5
CSVEDGHQETQYF
TGCAGCGTTGAAGACGGACACCAAGAGACCCAGTACTTC
>TRBV10-3|13|few|NA|TRBJ2-7
CAISEAGLYEQYF
TGTGCCATCAGTGAGGCCGGCCTCTACGAGCAGTACTTC
>TRBV7-2|14|NA|NA|TRBJ2-5
CASSLGQGRQTQYF
TGTGCCAGCAGCTTAGGGCAGGGGAGGCAGACCCAGTACTTC
>TRBV30|11|few|NA|TRBJ1-2
CAWSAALGYTF
TGTGCCTGGAGTGCGGCCCTTGGCTACACCTTC
>TRBV20-1|11|few|NA|TRBJ2-5
CSARPLNEQYF
TGCAGTGCTCGGCCCCTGAATGAGCAGTACTTC
>TRBV10-3|17|few|TRBD2|TRBJ2-5
CAISESGLAGERETQYF
TGTGCCATCAGTGAGTCTGGGCTAGCGGGAGAAAGAGAGACCCAGTACTTC
>TRBV29-1|14|few|NA|TRBJ2-5
CSVEGLEQESTQYF
TGCAGCGTTGAAGGCCTAGAACAAGAGAGTACCCAGTACTTC
>TRBV18|13|few|TRBD1|TRBJ1-2
CASSLSTGDGYTF
TGTGCCAGCTCACTGTCGACAGGGGATGGCTACACCTTC
>TRBV6-5|13|NA|TRBD2|TRBJ2-7
CASSKGGVYEQYF
TGTGCCAGCAGTAAGGGAGGGGTCTACGAGCAGTACTTC
>TRBV21-1|14|NA|NA|TRBJ1-2
CASSDPGQGGGYTF
TGTGCCAGCAGCGATCCGGGACAGGGGGGCGGCTACACCTTC
>TRBV20-1|14|few|TRBD1|TRBJ2-7
CSAMAGTGRREQYF
TGCAGTGCTATGGCCGGGACAGGGAGGAGGGAGCAGTACTTC
>TRBV27|14|NA|NA|TRBJ2-7
CASSPSGPYNEQYF
TGTGCCAGCAGTCCTAGTGGCCCCTACAATGAGCAGTACTTC
>TRBV20-1|14|NA|NA|TRBJ2-3
CSATPRSNTDTQYF
TGCAGTGCTACCCCCAGGTCTAACACAGATACGCAGTATTTT
>TRBV7-2|16|NA|NA|TRBJ1-1
CASSPQGMGVNTEAFF
TGTGCCAGCAGCCCCCAGGGAATGGGGGTGAACACTGAAGCTTTCTTT
>TRBV18|14|NA|NA|TRBJ1-1
CASSPSQIVGEAFF
TGTGCCAGCTCACCAAGCCAGATCGTTGGTGAAGCTTTCTTT
>TRBV4-1|15|few|NA|TRBJ1-5
CASSQAVGSNQPQHF
TGCGCCAGCAGCCAAGCAGTGGGTAGCAATCAGCCCCAGCATTTT
>TRBV28|17|once|NA|TRBJ2-5
CASRGWTRSESGETQYF
TGTGCCAGCAGGGGATGGACGAGGTCGGAGTCCGGAGAGACCCAGTACTTC
>TRBV3-1|16|NA|NA|TRBJ1-4
CASSSRTDITNEKLFF
TGTGCCAGCAGCTCGCGGACAGATATAACTAATGAAAAACTGTTTTTT
>TRBV20-1|15|NA|TRBD2|TRBJ2-7
CSASAQGGGPYEQYF
TGCAGTGCTAGCGCCCAAGGCGGGGGGCCTTACGAGCAGTACTTC
>TRBV12-3/TRBV12-4|15|NA|NA|TRBJ1-1
CASSFGQTWGTEAFF
TGTGCCAGCAGTTTCGGGCAGACATGGGGGACTGAAGCTTTCTTT
>TRBV9|16|once|NA|TRBJ1-2
CASSAARGAGRYGYTF
TGTGCCAGCAGCGCCGCCCGGGGGGCCGGTCGGTATGGCTACACCTTC
>TRBV2|15|few|NA|TRBJ2-7
CASRWGQGPSYEQYF
TGTGCCAGCAGGTGGGGGCAGGGACCTTCCTACGAGCAGTACTTC
>TRBV7-3|15|NA|NA|TRBJ2-2
CASSPWGQNTGELFF
TGTGCCAGCAGCCCGTGGGGACAGAACACCGGGGAGCTGTTTTTT
>TRBV12-3/TRBV12-4|13|NA|NA|TRBJ1-2
CASTTQGREGYTF
TGTGCCAGCACGACACAGGGCCGGGAGGGCTACACCTTC